The 20 T cell receptor beta chains given below trace back to one sample, sequenced in a study of cytomegalovirus exposure and HLA in healthy donors. The PCR had 60 Vbeta and 13 Jbeta primers. Clones were read by immunoSEQ multiplex PCR, and TCRdb kept only the in-frame ones, dropping some. The sample has 150,000 or so clones; 84% are singletons. Source material: PBMCs. These receptors were obtained from a man between 18 and 35 years old in good health and CMV-seronegative.

The rearrangement joins TRBV5-5 to TRBJ2-1; weak D call: TRBD2 (5 bases). Germline-derived CDR1 and CDR2 are SGHKS and YYEKEE (reference sequence). This CDR3 comprises 13 residues. The V gene lost 4 bases and the J gene lost 7 bases, with 12 bases spanning the gap. The CDR3 region has the DNA TGTGCCAGCAGCCCTGGCACTAGTAATGAGCAGTTCTTC. Translated, it gives CASSPGTSNEQFF.

V gene TRBV9 combines with J gene TRBJ1-1; D is unclear. Trimming stripped 1 base from V and 1 base from J, with 5 bases between. Looked up from germline, CDR1 is SGDLS and CDR2 is YYNGEE. The CDR3 extends over 13 amino acids. DNA of the CDR3: TGTGCCAGCAGCGTACCCTCGAACACTGAAGCTTTCTTT. This sequence encodes CASSVPSNTEAFF.

The chain is built from TRBV4-2 and TRBJ2-6; maybe TRBD2 (5 bases). The CDR3 consists of 17 residues. The V gene lost 0 bases and the J gene lost 0 bases, with 9 bases spanning the gap. Germline V gives CDR1 LGHNA, CDR2 YNFKEQ. Here the CDR3 DNA reads TGTGCCAGCAGCCAAGACCCCCGGGGCTCTGGGGCCAACGTCCTGACTTTC. This gives the protein CASSQDPRGSGANVLTF.

This clone was seen a few times. The chain employs TRBV19 and TRBJ1-1; no firm D call. The germline CDR1 and CDR2 sequences are LNHDA and SQIVND (reference sequence). The CDR3 is 12 residues long. Trimming took 2 bases from V and 5 from J, leaving 6 bases between them. This CDR3 reads CASSIPQTEAFF. The DNA of the CDR3 is TGTGCCAGTAGTATACCACAGACTGAAGCTTTCTTT. Full variable domain (rest looked up from reference TRBV19 and TRBJ1-1): DGGITQSPKYLFRKEGQNVTLSCEQNLNHDAMYWYRQDPGQGLRLIYYSQIVNDFQKGDIAEGYSVSREKKESFPLTVTSAQKNPTAFYLCASSIPQTEAFFGQGTRLTVV.

The J gene is TRBJ1-3, the V gene TRBV28; no definite D call. Germline loops: CDR1 MDHEN, CDR2 SYDVKM. This CDR3 contains 15 residues. The V end was cut by 2 bases, the J end by 0 bases, with 8 bases between. The CDR3 loop reads CASSLRGSSGNTIYF. CDR3 nucleotide sequence: TGTGCCAGCAGTTTAAGAGGTTCCTCTGGAAACACCATATATTTT.

The chain recombines TRBV2 with TRBJ2-1, with TRBD2 identical over 11 bases. This CDR3 has 15 residues. Germline V CDR1 and CDR2: SNHLY, FYNNEI. V lost 4 bases, J lost 4 bases, and 3 bases stayed unmatched. CDR3 loop: CASSGASGGYNEQFF. In DNA, the CDR3 is TGTGCCAGCAGTGGGGCTAGCGGGGGGTACAATGAGCAGTTCTTC. Supplemented by reference TRBV2 and TRBJ2-1, the full variable domain reads EPEVTQTPSHQVTQMGQEVILRCVPISNHLYFYWYRQILGQKVEFLVSFYNNEISEKSEIFDDQFSVERPDGSNFTLKIRSTKLEDSAMYFCASSGASGGYNEQFFGPGTRLTVL.

This rearrangement joins TRBV5-1 to TRBJ2-7; weak D call: TRBD1 (6 bases). This CDR3 is 13 amino acids long. The V end lost 7 bases, the J end lost 2 bases, and 13 bases lay between the germline ends. Germline V gene lookup returns CDR1 SGHRS and CDR2 YFSETQ. The DNA for the CDR3 is TGCGCCAGCGGCCGGACAGCCCCCTACGAGCAGTACTTC. Protein sequence: CASGRTAPYEQYF.

The V gene is TRBV2, the J gene TRBJ1-2, with 7 bases aligning to TRBD1. This CDR3 is 14 amino acids long. CDR1 and CDR2 (germline): SNHLY, FYNNEI. Unmatched junction bases numbered 8, after V lost 5 bases and J lost 5 bases. The CDR3 DNA is TGTGCCAGCAGTCGCGACAGGGCGCTTTATGGCTACACCTTC. Translating it yields CASSRDRALYGYTF.

V gene TRBV27 combines with J gene TRBJ2-7, with TRBD2 identical over 7 bases. Germline V gene lookup returns CDR1 MNHEY and CDR2 SMNVEV (reference sequence). The CDR3 runs to 15 residues. V trimming: 2 bases; J trimming: 2 bases; junction bases outside the gene matches: 6. The CDR3 loop is CASSLGRGYTYEQYF. DNA for the CDR3: TGTGCCAGCAGTTTAGGGCGGGGGTACACCTACGAGCAGTACTTC.

This clone occurred once. J is TRBJ1-1 and V is TRBV18; no reliable D call. The V gene lost 3 bases and the J gene lost 10 bases, with 15 bases spanning the gap. CDR3 length: 13 amino acids. Germline-derived CDR1 and CDR2 are KGHSH and LQKENI. This CDR3 reads CASSPGRGGLAFF. CDR3 sequence (DNA): TGTGCCAGCTCACCGGGCCGCGGCGGGTTAGCTTTCTTT.

The rearrangement joins TRBV7-9 to TRBJ2-7, with a weak D call TRBD2 (6 bases). Germline CDR1 and CDR2: SEHNR and FQNEAQ (reference sequence). The CDR3 has 16 residues. V was trimmed by 5 bases and J by 0 bases, leaving 17 bases between them. For the CDR3, the DNA is TGTGCCAGCAGCCCCTCTTCGGGGGTCCGCTCCTACGAGCAGTACTTC. This gives the protein CASSPSSGVRSYEQYF.

This chain links TRBV6-5 with TRBJ1-4, with 9 bases lining up with TRBD1. The CDR3 is made up of 15 amino acids. CDR1 MNHEY and CDR2 SVGAGI come from the germline V gene. After removal of 2 bases from V and 5 bases from J, the junction contained 3 bases not matched to a gene. CDR3 region: CASSYDGTGNEKLFF. For the CDR3, the DNA is TGTGCCAGCAGTTACGACGGGACAGGGAATGAAAAACTGTTTTTT.

The rearrangement joins TRBV19 to TRBJ2-7; tentatively, D is TRBD1 (6 bases). From germline, CDR1 is LNHDA and CDR2 SQIVND (reference sequence). V lost 0 bases and J lost 4, with 7 bases in between. The CDR3 covers 13 residues. CDR3 coding DNA: TGTGCCAGTAGTATAGAAAGGGGGTACGAGCAGTACTTC. The encoded protein is CASSIERGYEQYF.

This chain links TRBV5-1 with TRBJ2-7; a weak D match, TRBD1 (5 bases). Trimming pared 0 bases from V and 2 bases from J, leaving 15 bases between. Germline CDR1 SGHRS, CDR2 YFSETQ. The CDR3 is made up of 16 amino acids. CDR3 sequence: CASSLAEVRATYEQYF. Written as DNA, the CDR3 is TGCGCCAGCAGCTTGGCCGAGGTCAGGGCGACCTACGAGCAGTACTTC.

This clone appeared once. The gene calls are TRBV5-8 and TRBJ2-3; 9 bases agree with TRBD2. V was clipped by 3 bases and J by 2 bases; unmatched bases: 7. The CDR3 spans 16 residues. CDR1 is SGHTS, CDR2 YDEGEE, per germline. In DNA form, the CDR3 reads TGTGCCAGCAGCTCCCTCCTAGCGGGGATCACAGATACGCAGTATTTT. Its protein product is CASSSLLAGITDTQYF.

This clone was detected a few times. The V gene is TRBV28, the J gene TRBJ1-1; D is unclear. V was clipped by 2 bases and J by 10 bases, with 11 bases between them. Germline CDR1 is MDHEN and CDR2 is SYDVKM. This CDR3 region has 12 residues. This chain's CDR3 is CASSLRLGGAFF. CDR3 sequence (DNA): TGTGCCAGCAGTTTACGGCTCGGAGGAGCTTTCTTT.

V gene TRBV2 combines with J gene TRBJ2-1; 12 bases match TRBD2. From germline, CDR1 is SNHLY and CDR2 FYNNEI. The J segment lost 12 bases and the V segment lost 6 bases, leaving 9 bases of the junction unmatched. The CDR3 consists of 14 residues. The CDR3 coding sequence is TGTGCCAGCAGGCGTGCTAGCGGGGGGGCGGGGCAGTTCTTC. Protein: CASRRASGGAGQFF.

V gene TRBV19 combines with J gene TRBJ2-7, with TRBD2 matching 7 bases. After removal of 7 bases from V and 6 bases from J, the junction contained 9 bases not matched to a gene. CDR3 length: 13 amino acids. Germline V lookup: CDR1 LNHDA, CDR2 SQIVND (reference sequence). CDR3 loop: CASTPSWGGEQYF. CDR3 DNA: TGTGCCAGTACTCCCAGTTGGGGGGGCGAGCAGTACTTC.

The rearrangement links TRBV6-6 to TRBJ2-7; a weak D match, TRBD1 (6 bases). The CDR3 sequence is 14 residues long. V was shortened by 2 bases and J by 7 bases, with 15 bases between the two germline ends. The germline V gene encodes CDR1 MNHNY and CDR2 SVGAGI (reference sequence). CDR3 in amino acids: CASSYEGGRGEQYF. CDR3 nucleotides: TGTGCCAGCAGTTACGAAGGGGGAAGGGGGGAGCAGTACTTC.

V gene TRBV5-8 combines with J gene TRBJ2-3, with D perhaps TRBD1 (5 bases). Germline V lookup: CDR1 SGHTS, CDR2 YDEGEE. Between the trimmed V and J ends, which lost 4 bases and 0 bases, there was a span of 15 bases. The length of the CDR3 is 16 residues. This CDR3 is CASSPAWTLSTDTQYF. CDR3 nucleotide sequence: TGTGCCAGCAGCCCGGCGTGGACACTTAGCACAGATACGCAGTATTTT.